The 19 T cell receptor beta chains given below trace back to one sample, sequenced in a study of T cells in localized non-small cell lung cancer. Produced via immunoSEQ multiplex PCR; TCRdb's table is partial and in-frame only. This table has 33,000 or so clones, roughly 82% appearing once. Sequenced material: peripheral blood, taken before any cancer treatment. These receptors were taken from a male donor aged 60 or over with stage III squamous cell lung carcinoma.

V usage is TRBV18 and J usage is TRBJ1-6; D call uncertain. The CDR3 consists of 16 residues. CDR1 is KGHSH, CDR2 LQKENI, per germline. V lost 1 base and J lost 0, with 7 bases in between. CDR3 DNA: TGTGCCAGCTCACCACTAGGGCCCTCCTATAATTCACCCCTCCACTTT. Its translation: CASSPLGPSYNSPLHF.

The chain carries TRBV11-1 and TRBJ2-1, with unresolved D. CDR3 size: 13 residues. CDR1 is SGHAT, CDR2 FQDESV, per germline (reference sequence). The V end lost 3 bases, the J end lost 7 bases, and 10 bases lay between the germline ends. CDR3 sequence reads: CASSFGYGNEQFF. The DNA of the CDR3 is TGTGCCAGCAGCTTCGGCTACGGTAATGAGCAGTTCTTC.

This chain uses TRBV5-1 with TRBJ1-1; D is uncertain. The V and J ends lost 2 bases and 4 bases respectively, with 9 bases between them. Germline V CDR1 and CDR2: SGHRS, YFSETQ. The CDR3 consists of 13 residues. The CDR3 here is CASSFRSGTEAFF. The CDR3 DNA sequence: TGCGCCAGCAGCTTCAGGTCGGGCACTGAAGCTTTCTTT.

This chain uses TRBV10-3 with TRBJ1-4, with D possibly TRBD1 on 6 matching bases. The germline CDR1 and CDR2 sequences are ENHRY and SYGVKD. Trimming took off 8 bases at V and 8 bases at J, with 15 bases between the two ends. This CDR3 contains 13 residues. The CDR3 protein is CAIRGGLGEKLFF. In nucleotides, the CDR3 is TGTGCCATCCGGGGGGGGCTGGGAGAAAAACTGTTTTTT.

As to this clone: At the DNA level, this CDR3 is encoded by other sequences in the same sample as well. The chain employs TRBV5-1 and TRBJ1-1, with D possibly TRBD1 on 5 matching bases. CDR1 is SGHRS, CDR2 YFSETQ, per germline. The CDR3 is made up of 16 amino acids. V was cut by 3 bases and J by 0 bases, with 15 bases left in between. The CDR3 spells CASSSGQGGMNTEAFF. Written as DNA, the CDR3 is TGCGCCAGCAGCTCGGGGCAGGGTGGGATGAACACTGAAGCTTTCTTT.

The chain combines TRBV6-6 with TRBJ1-5, with 9 bases aligning to TRBD1. CDR3 length: 15 residues. V was pared by 6 bases and J by 6 bases, with 9 bases of the junction left unmatched. Germline V lookup: CDR1 MNHNY, CDR2 SVGAGI (reference sequence). The CDR3, as DNA: TGTGCCAGCAGCACCCGGACAGGGGCTGGTCAGCCCCAGCATTTT. Translated, it gives CASSTRTGAGQPQHF.

The rearrangement joins TRBV7-2 to TRBJ2-7; weak D call: TRBD2 (6 bases). CDR1 is SGHTA and CDR2 is FQGNSA in the germline V gene. The CDR3 spans 16 residues. Trimming cost V 2 bases and J 0 bases, with 14 bases left between them. This chain's CDR3 is CASSLKGGAASYEQYF. As DNA, the CDR3 is TGTGCCAGCAGCTTAAAGGGCGGGGCTGCCTCCTACGAGCAGTACTTC.

The V and J genes are TRBV2 and TRBJ1-1, with 11 bases lining up with TRBD1. The length of the CDR3 is 14 residues. Germline V gives CDR1 SNHLY, CDR2 FYNNEI. V shed 8 bases, J shed 0 bases, and the junction held 2 bases outside the gene matches. The CDR3 DNA follows: TGTGCCAGCCGGACAGGGGGCTTGAACACTGAAGCTTTCTTT. As protein: CASRTGGLNTEAFF.

The gene calls are TRBV6-5 and TRBJ1-1; D unresolved. There are 14 residues in the CDR3. The germline gives CDR1 MNHEY, CDR2 SVGAGI. The germline V and J ends were trimmed by 3 bases and 2 bases, with 10 bases remaining between them. Here the CDR3 reads CASSYTADNTEAFF. CDR3 nucleotide sequence: TGTGCCAGCAGTTATACGGCAGACAACACTGAAGCTTTCTTT.

This chain links TRBV19 with TRBJ2-3; D perhaps matches TRBD2 (6 bases). This CDR3 contains 15 residues. V was trimmed by 8 bases and J by 1 base, leaving 16 bases between them. Germline CDR1 LNHDA, CDR2 SQIVND (reference sequence). The CDR3 nucleotides read TGTGCCAGTCGCCCCCCGGGACTCCGCACAGATACGCAGTATTTT. It is translated as CASRPPGLRTDTQYF.

J is TRBJ1-1 and V is TRBV4-2; 11 bases match TRBD1. Looked up from germline, CDR1 is LGHNA and CDR2 is YNFKEQ. This CDR3 region has 15 residues. J was trimmed by 4 bases and V by 4 bases; bases with no gene match: 5. Written as DNA, the CDR3 is TGTGCCAGCAGCCCCGCGGGGACAGGGGGCACTGAAGCTTTCTTT. Its protein is CASSPAGTGGTEAFF.

This sequence joins TRBV11-2 and TRBJ2-7; D is perhaps TRBD1 or TRBD2 (5 bases each). The CDR3 length is 13 residues. CDR1 is SGHAT and CDR2 is FQNNGV in the germline V gene. Trimming stripped 1 base from V and 5 bases from J, with 9 bases between. The CDR3 sequence: CASSLVGTDEQYF. The CDR3 DNA reads as TGTGCCAGCAGCTTAGTAGGGACCGACGAGCAGTACTTC.

The chain couples TRBV2 to TRBJ1-5; no firm D call. V shed 6 bases and J shed 2 bases, with 8 bases lying between them. CDR3 length: 13 amino acids. Germline V gives CDR1 SNHLY, CDR2 FYNNEI. CDR3 in amino acids: CASRKEGNQPQHF. CDR3 nucleotide sequence: TGTGCCAGCAGGAAGGAGGGCAATCAGCCCCAGCATTTT.

V and J are TRBV5-6 and TRBJ1-5; D unclear. This CDR3 has 17 residues. CDR1 is SGHDT and CDR2 is YYEEEE in the germline V gene. The V gene lost 1 base and the J gene lost 0 bases, with 14 bases spanning the gap. CDR3 nucleotides: TGTGCCAGCAGCTTGAGGATGGGTGTTAGTAGCAATCAGCCCCAGCATTTT. Residues: CASSLRMGVSSNQPQHF.

This clone was recorded once. Here the CDR3 DNA reads TGTGCCAGCAGCAATCTACAGGGGGCGGCTCTATACGAGCAGTACTTC. As protein: CASSNLQGAALYEQYF. The V call is TRBV7-9, the J call TRBJ2-7, with 9 bases aligning to TRBD1. The junction had 12 bases not matched to a gene; V was cut back by 5 bases and J by 4 bases. Germline V gene data show CDR1 as SEHNR and CDR2 as FQNEAQ (reference sequence). The CDR3 is 16 amino acids.

This clone appeared a few times. This chain joins TRBV6-5 and TRBJ1-5; no clear D. The CDR3 consists of 14 residues. The V gene's germline CDR1 is MNHEY and CDR2 SVGAGI. Trimming shortened V by 0 bases and J by 5 bases, and 8 bases separated the two germline ends. Here the CDR3 reads CASSYSWRDQPQHF. CDR3 in DNA: TGTGCCAGCAGTTACTCGTGGCGAGATCAGCCCCAGCATTTT.

The rearrangement uses TRBV7-9 and TRBJ1-2; a possible D gene is TRBD1 (6 bases). The germline V and J ends were trimmed by 5 bases and 8 bases, with 21 bases remaining between them. The germline V gene has CDR1 SEHNR and CDR2 FQNEAQ (reference sequence). The CDR3 totals 15 residues. This CDR3 is CASSNRGPKDRGYTF. DNA for the CDR3: TGTGCCAGCAGCAACCGGGGGCCCAAAGATAGAGGCTACACCTTC.

The rearrangement joins TRBV11-2 to TRBJ1-6; 10 bases align to TRBD1. This CDR3 has 17 amino acids. Germline CDR1 reads SGHAT; CDR2 reads FQNNGV. V was clipped by 0 bases and J by 7 bases; unmatched bases: 6. CDR3: CASSLEDRGVVNSPLHF. Here the CDR3 DNA reads TGTGCCAGCAGCTTAGAGGACAGGGGGGTAGTAAATTCACCCCTCCACTTT. The entire variable domain, with the rest obtained from reference TRBV11-2 and TRBJ1-6, is as follows: EAGVAQSPRYKIIEKRQSVAFWCNPISGHATLYWYQQILGQGPKLLIQFQNNGVVDDSQLPKDRFSAERLKGVDSTLKIQPAKLEDSAVYLCASSLEDRGVVNSPLHFGNGTRLTVT.

The J gene is TRBJ2-3, the V gene TRBV7-2; perhaps TRBD2 as D (6 bases). The CDR3 spans 17 residues. Trimming took off 0 bases at V and 0 bases at J, with 13 bases between the two ends. Germline assignment: CDR1 SGHTA and CDR2 FQGNSA. CDR3 bases: TGTGCCAGCAGCTTAGCGTCGGGGGTAGCTAGCACAGATACGCAGTATTTT. Protein product: CASSLASGVASTDTQYF. Based on the CDR3 plus reference TRBV7-2 and TRBJ2-3, the full variable domain is GAGVSQSPSNKVTEKGKDVELRCDPISGHTALYWYRQSLGQGLEFLIYFQGNSAPDKSGLPSDRFSAERTGGSVSTLTIQRTQQEDSAVYLCASSLASGVASTDTQYFGPGTRLTVL.